The clone carrying this TCR beta chain was counted between two and nine times. Its antigen is still unknown. Researchers took RNA transcripts and amplified the TCR beta CDR3 regions from them. When the TCR CDR3 underwent first-round RT-PCR, the HTBI primer set was used. Each CDR3 protein is one row after TCRdb ran MiXCR on the multiplex PCR reads. This table holds 350,000 or so distinct CDR3 sequences, 15% to 20% found once. Germline V CDR1 and CDR2: DFQATT, SNEGSKA (reference sequence). The CDR3 contains 14 residues. Trimming at V came to 3 bases and at J to 2 bases, leaving 6 bases not matched to a gene. This sample was taken from a study of T cells in Graves' hyperthyroidism and ophthalmopathy. Study-level results: Most thyroid clonotypes expanded above 0.001 appeared in blood too.

The chain links TRBV20-1 to TRBJ2-5; TRBD2 matches 7 bases. Sample: blood. The receptor was derived from a middle-aged woman with Graves' ophthalmopathy. The CDR3 region has the DNA TGCAGTGCTAGGGGGGGGGAAGCACAAGAGACCCAGTACTTC. This codes for CSARGGEAQETQYF.